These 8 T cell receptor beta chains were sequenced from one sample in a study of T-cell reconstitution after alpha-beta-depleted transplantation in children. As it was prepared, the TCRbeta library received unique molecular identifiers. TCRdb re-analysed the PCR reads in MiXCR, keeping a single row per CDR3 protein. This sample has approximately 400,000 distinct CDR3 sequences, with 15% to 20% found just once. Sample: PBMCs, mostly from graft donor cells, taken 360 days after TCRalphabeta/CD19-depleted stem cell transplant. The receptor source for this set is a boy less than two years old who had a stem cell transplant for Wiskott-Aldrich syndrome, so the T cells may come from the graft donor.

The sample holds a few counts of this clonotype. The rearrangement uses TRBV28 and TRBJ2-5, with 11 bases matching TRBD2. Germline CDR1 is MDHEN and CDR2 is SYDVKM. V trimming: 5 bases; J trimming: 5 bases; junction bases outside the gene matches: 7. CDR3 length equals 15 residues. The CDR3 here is CASSPLAGGGETQYF. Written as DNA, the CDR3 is TGTGCCAGCAGTCCCCTAGCGGGGGGCGGGGAGACCCAGTACTTC.

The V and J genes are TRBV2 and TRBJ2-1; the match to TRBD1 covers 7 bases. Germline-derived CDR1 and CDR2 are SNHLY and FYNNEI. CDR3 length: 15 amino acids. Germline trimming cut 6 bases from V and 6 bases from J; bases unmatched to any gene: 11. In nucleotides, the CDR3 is TGTGCCAGCAGAGAGAGGACAGGAAAAGGCAATGAGCAGTTCTTC. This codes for CASRERTGKGNEQFF.

CDR3 region: CASSKQVNIQYF. The CDR3 DNA sequence: TGTGCCAGCTCCAAGCAAGTAAACATTCAGTACTTC. The chain carries TRBV7-9 and TRBJ2-4, with no clear D. Germline CDR1 SEHNR, CDR2 FQNEAQ (reference sequence). There are 12 residues in the CDR3. Trimming removed 8 bases at V and 6 bases at J, with 11 bases between.

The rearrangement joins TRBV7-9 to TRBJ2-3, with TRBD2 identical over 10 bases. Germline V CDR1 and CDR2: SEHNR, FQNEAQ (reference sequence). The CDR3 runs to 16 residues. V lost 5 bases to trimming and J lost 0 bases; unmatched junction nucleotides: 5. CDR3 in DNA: TGTGCCAGCAGCGGTAGCGGGAGGCCTAGCACAGATACGCAGTATTTT. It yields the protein CASSGSGRPSTDTQYF.

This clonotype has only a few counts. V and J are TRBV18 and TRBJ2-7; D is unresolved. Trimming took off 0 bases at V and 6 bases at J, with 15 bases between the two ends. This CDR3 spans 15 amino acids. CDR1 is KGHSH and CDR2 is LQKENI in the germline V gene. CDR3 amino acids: CASSPPSPRYGEQYF. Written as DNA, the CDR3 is TGTGCCAGCTCACCACCCTCCCCAAGGTATGGCGAGCAGTACTTC.

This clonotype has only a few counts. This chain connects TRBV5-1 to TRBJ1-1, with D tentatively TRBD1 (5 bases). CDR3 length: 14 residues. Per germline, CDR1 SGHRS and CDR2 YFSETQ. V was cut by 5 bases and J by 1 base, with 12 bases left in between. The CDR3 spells CASSLLGGNTEAFF. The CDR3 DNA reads TGCGCCAGCAGTCTCCTGGGGGGGAACACTGAAGCTTTCTTT.

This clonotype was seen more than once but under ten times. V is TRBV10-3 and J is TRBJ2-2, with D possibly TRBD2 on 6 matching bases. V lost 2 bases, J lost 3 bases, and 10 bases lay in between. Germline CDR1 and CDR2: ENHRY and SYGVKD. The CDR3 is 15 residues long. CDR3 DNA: TGTGCCATCAGTGAGATGGGGACTCACACCGGGGAGCTGTTTTTT. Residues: CAISEMGTHTGELFF.

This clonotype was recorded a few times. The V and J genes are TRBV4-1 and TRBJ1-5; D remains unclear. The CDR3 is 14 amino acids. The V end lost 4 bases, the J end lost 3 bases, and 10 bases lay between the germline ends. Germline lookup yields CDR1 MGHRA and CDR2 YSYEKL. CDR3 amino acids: CASSPGSANQPQHF. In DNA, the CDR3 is TGCGCCAGCAGCCCCGGCAGCGCCAATCAGCCCCAGCATTTT.